The clone carrying this T cell receptor (beta chain) was counted a few times. The time point denotes: newly diagnosed GD, antithyroid drugs for less than 3 months. There was RNA extracted from PBMCs, and the TCR library was made from it. These data are taken from a study of regulatory T cells in long-lasting Graves disease. Study as a whole: Antithyroid drugs had been taken under 3 months by newly diagnosed Graves' patients.

Through Arm-PCR of CDR3 regions and iRepertoire HTBI primers, TCR beta libraries were built. One entry per CDR3 protein, called by TCRdb with MiXCR from the multiplex PCR reads. The data show around 320,000 distinct CDR3 sequences, 16% seen once. Germline CDR1 reads LGHNA; CDR2 reads YSLEER. CDR3 length: 18 residues. The same sample was also used in a study of T cells in Graves' hyperthyroidism and ophthalmopathy. This second study says: Hyperthyroidism was newly diagnosed in patients aged 18 to 65 (duration under 2 months). Researchers ran a first-round RT-PCR on the TCR CDR3 using the HTBI primer set.

This receptor was identified in a man aged 40-50 years with Graves disease. The gene calls are TRBV4-3 and TRBJ2-7; TRBD1 matches 10 bases. The end of the DNA aligns better with TRBJ2-5, so the J call may be wrong. The sequencing here drew on peripheral blood mononuclear cells (PBMCs), taken at new diagnosis, from a patient treated with antithyroid drugs. The chain's CDR3 is CASSQGLPGQGIGETQYF. The CDR3 coding sequence is TGCGCCAGCAGCCAAGGCTTGCCGGGACAGGGGATAGGAGAGACCCAGTACTTC.